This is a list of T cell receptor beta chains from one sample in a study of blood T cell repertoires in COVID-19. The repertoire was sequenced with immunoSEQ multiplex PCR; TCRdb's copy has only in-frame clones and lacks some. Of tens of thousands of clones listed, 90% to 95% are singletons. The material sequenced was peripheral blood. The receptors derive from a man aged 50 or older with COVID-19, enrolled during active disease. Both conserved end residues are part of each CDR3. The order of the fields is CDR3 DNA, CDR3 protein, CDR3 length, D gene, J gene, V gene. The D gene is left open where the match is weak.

TGCGCCAGCAGCCAAGATCTCCTGGCGGGTCTCAGGGAGACCCAGTACTTC CASSQDLLAGLRETQYF 17 . TRBJ2-5 TRBV4-1
TGTGCCAGCAGGACAGGGGATGGGGCCAAAAACATTCAGTACTTC CASRTGDGAKNIQYF 15 TRBD1 TRBJ2-4 TRBV7-4
TGTGCCAGCAGCCCTAGCGGGGCCACCGAGCAGTACTTC CASSPSGATEQYF 13 TRBD2 TRBJ2-7 TRBV9
TGTGCCAGCGCCTCAACATGGGGCTGGGGGCGGATTCCGAGCAATGAGCAGTTCTTC CASASTWGWGRIPSNEQFF 19 . TRBJ2-1 TRBV28
TGTGCCAGCACCTATTGGGAGACCCAGTACTTC CASTYWETQYF 11 . TRBJ2-5 TRBV2
TGTGCCAGCAGTTTTGGACAGGGAAAGCTGTTTTTT CASSFGQGKLFF 12 TRBD1 TRBJ1-4 TRBV12-3/TRBV12-4
TGTGCCTACGGGAGGGGCGCGGTTGCTGAAGCTTTCTTT CAYGRGAVAEAFF 13 . TRBJ1-1 TRBV30
TGTGCCAGCAGCTTGGTGCAGGCAGATACGCAGTATTTT CASSLVQADTQYF 13 . TRBJ2-3 TRBV11-2
TGTGCCAGCAGAACGGGAGGCACAGATACGCAGTATTTT CASRTGGTDTQYF 13 . TRBJ2-3 TRBV6-5
TGTGCCAGCAGCTTAGCTAGCGGCACAGATACGCAGTATTTT CASSLASGTDTQYF 14 . TRBJ2-3 TRBV13